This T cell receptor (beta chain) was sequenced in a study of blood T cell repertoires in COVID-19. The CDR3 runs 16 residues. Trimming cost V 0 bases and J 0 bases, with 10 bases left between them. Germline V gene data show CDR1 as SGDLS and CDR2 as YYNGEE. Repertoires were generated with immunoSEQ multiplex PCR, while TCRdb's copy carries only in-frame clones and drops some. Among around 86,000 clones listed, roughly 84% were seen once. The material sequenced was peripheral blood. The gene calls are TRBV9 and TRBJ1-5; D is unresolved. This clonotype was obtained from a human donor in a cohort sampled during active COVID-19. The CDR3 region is CASSVGTENSNQPQHF. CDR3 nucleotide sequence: TGTGCCAGCAGCGTAGGTACAGAAAATAGCAATCAGCCCCAGCATTTT. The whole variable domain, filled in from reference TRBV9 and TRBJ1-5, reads DSGVTQTPKHLITATGQRVTLRCSPRSGDLSVYWYQQSLDQGLQFLIQYYNGEERAKGNILERFSAQQFPDLHSELNLSSLELGDSALYFCASSVGTENSNQPQHFGDGTRLSIL.